This T cell receptor beta chain was observed in a study of PD-1 blockade in mismatch repair-deficient tumors. Regarding the study as a whole: Tumor-resident clones, often absent from pretreatment blood, expanded after pembrolizumab and then contracted.

V was clipped by 2 bases and J by 8 bases; unmatched bases: 7. The CDR3 is 16 residues long. CDR1 is MDHEN, CDR2 SYDVKM, per germline. Comment on this clone: Its antigen is unknown.

Profiling relied on immunoSEQ multiplex PCR, and the TCRdb table lists in-frame clones only, not all of them. This table has around 100,000 clones, over 65% appearing once. TCRs were sequenced from a few patients responding to pembrolizumab. V usage is TRBV28 and J usage is TRBJ2-1, with TRBD2 matching over 12 bases. This clonotype was sampled from an adult with mismatch repair-deficient cancer. The starting material was peripheral blood, obtained roughly 60 weeks after starting pembrolizumab. Here the CDR3 DNA reads TGTGCCAGCAGTTTAGCGGCTAGCGGGGGGGCCCATGAGCAGTTCTTC. This translates into CASSLAASGGAHEQFF.